These T cell receptor beta chains were read from a single sample in a study of CD8 T cells in Susac syndrome. TCRdb called the immunoSEQ multiplex PCR reads again in MiXCR, with one record for every CDR3 protein. The sample yields 70,000 to 100,000 distinct CDR3 sequences, about 93% seen once. Sequencing was done on a sample of CD8+ T cells from PBMCs. These receptors were collected from a human donor in good health. The CDR3 runs from the conserved cysteine through the conserved F or W.

CDR3	V	J
CASSSGGMAGTYGYTF	TRBV5-8	TRBJ1-2
CASSYLGRVMGNYGYTF	TRBV28	TRBJ1-2
CATNRDRGWETQYF	TRBV15	TRBJ2-5
CASSLGQGHSPLHF	TRBV12-3/TRBV12-4	TRBJ1-6
CASSVGTGGSPLHF	TRBV9	TRBJ1-6
CASSAFGVAAYQETQYF	TRBV7-9	TRBJ2-5
CASSPTVRVHEQYF	TRBV9	TRBJ2-7
CASSYRQFGTDTQYF	TRBV6-6	TRBJ2-3
CSARDGTGNNQPQHF	TRBV20-1	TRBJ1-5
CASTEGYNSPLHF	TRBV2	TRBJ1-6
CASSQDPAQYETQYF	TRBV4-1	TRBJ2-5
CASGLALNSYNEQFF	TRBV2	TRBJ2-1
CASIQAGQKDETQYF	TRBV13	TRBJ2-5
CASSQSRGAQETQYF	TRBV4-1	TRBJ2-5
CASSQGQGAVTGELFF	TRBV7-2	TRBJ2-2
CSVETRTAGTGELFF	TRBV29-1	TRBJ2-2
CASSFKVFLGRNDNEQFF	TRBV12-3/TRBV12-4	TRBJ2-1
CASSSTPVGGSTYGYTF	TRBV27	TRBJ1-2
CAINQPQHF	TRBV24-1	TRBJ1-5
CASSQSTSGETQYF	TRBV16	TRBJ2-5
CASLRYNEQFF	TRBV6-1	TRBJ2-1
CASIGSLYGYTF	TRBV2	TRBJ1-2
CASGREEANTGELFF	TRBV7-9	TRBJ2-2
CASSVGGELFF	TRBV9	TRBJ2-2
CASSQDSRETQYF	TRBV3-1	TRBJ2-5
CASSWQGTGSYEQYF	TRBV6-2/TRBV6-3	TRBJ2-7
CASNHRVYEQYF	TRBV6-2/TRBV6-3	TRBJ2-7
CSALDREGGTDTQYF	TRBV20-1	TRBJ2-3
CASSQVTNYGYTF	TRBV14	TRBJ1-2
CASSYSEGGQGTQYF	TRBV6-5	TRBJ2-5
CAWSVRGALHF	TRBV30	TRBJ1-6
CASSLGETGIVEQYF	TRBV7-9	TRBJ2-7
CASGSGVGYTF	TRBV10-2	TRBJ1-2